The 8 T cell receptor beta chains in this list originate from one sample, sequenced in a study of metastatic and nonmetastatic thyroid tumors. With MiXCR, TCRdb reprocessed the PCR reads. This table has tens of thousands of clones, 25% to 30% appearing once. All patients were treatment-naive before thyroid surgery. Sequenced sample: blood. The receptors come from a female donor with papillary thyroid cancer or a benign thyroid nodule (not recorded which). Some clones in this sample may be carry-over from other donors' samples.

This clone has ten or more counts. The chain uses TRBV20-1 and TRBJ1-1; possibly TRBD1 for D (6 bases). Trimming took off 1 base at V and 4 bases at J, with 19 bases between the two ends. CDR1 and CDR2 (germline): DFQATT, SNEGSKA (reference sequence). This CDR3 has 16 amino acids. In nucleotides, the CDR3 is TGCAGTGCTAGAGCCAGCCGTTCTACAGGGAGCACTGAAGCTTTCTTT. Protein product: CSARASRSTGSTEAFF.

The chain combines TRBV6-1 with TRBJ2-7; 11 bases map to TRBD1. This CDR3 spans 14 amino acids. The V gene end was trimmed by 2 bases and the J gene end by 7 bases; junction bases not matched to a gene: 4. Germline V CDR1 and CDR2: MNHNS, SASEGT. In DNA form, the CDR3 reads TGTGCCAGCAGTGAACCGGGACAGGGGGGTGAGCAGTACTTC. Amino acid sequence: CASSEPGQGGEQYF.

This clone was counted at least ten times. The V call is TRBV5-5, the J call TRBJ1-4; D gene uncertain. Germline-derived CDR1 and CDR2 are SGHKS and YYEKEE (reference sequence). CDR3 length: 14 residues. The V end was cut by 0 bases, the J end by 8 bases, with 11 bases between. CDR3 DNA sequence: TGTGCCAGCAGCTTGGAAAAATTGGGAGAAAAACTGTTTTTT. The encoded protein is CASSLEKLGEKLFF.

This clone was seen ten or more times. Other DNA sequences within the sample encode an identical CDR3. This rearrangement joins TRBV29-1 to TRBJ2-1, with 9 nucleotides matching TRBD2. Germline V gene lookup returns CDR1 SQVTM and CDR2 ANQGSEA. The CDR3 runs 15 residues. The junction had 11 bases not matched to a gene; V was cut back by 6 bases and J by 5 bases. Here the CDR3 reads CSVPWRGGDHNEQFF. In nucleotides, the CDR3 is TGCAGCGTCCCCTGGCGGGGGGGCGACCACAATGAGCAGTTCTTC.

The CDR3 here is CASSGDRDNEQFF. For the CDR3, the DNA is TGCGCCAGCAGCGGGGACAGGGACAATGAGCAGTTCTTC. The chain employs TRBV5-1 and TRBJ2-1, with 9 nucleotides matching TRBD1. This CDR3 has 13 amino acids. Germline values: CDR1 SGHRS, CDR2 YFSETQ. Losses at the gene ends were 4 bases for V and 5 bases for J; bases not matched to a gene: 1.

The rearrangement uses TRBV5-1 and TRBJ2-3; TRBD1 is a possible D gene (6 bases). CDR1 is SGHRS, CDR2 YFSETQ, per germline. The CDR3 runs 14 residues. V dropped 0 bases and J dropped 2 bases, with 7 bases sitting between them. In nucleotides, the CDR3 is TGCGCCAGCAGCTTGGACAGGGCCACAGATACGCAGTATTTT. Its translation: CASSLDRATDTQYF.

About this clone itself: Given a much more abundant clone one base away, this may be a read error. The same CDR3 also results from other DNA sequences found in this sample. The chain uses TRBV6-1 and TRBJ2-4; possible D gene TRBD1, 6 bases. In germline, CDR1 is MNHNS, CDR2 SASEGT. The CDR3 is 20 residues long. The CDR3 region is CASSEAQGTPGGLAKNIRYF. As DNA, the CDR3 is TGTGCCAGCAGTGAAGCGCAGGGGACACCTGGGGGTTTAGCAAAAAACATTCGGTACTTC.

V usage is TRBV14 and J usage is TRBJ1-4, with TRBD1 identical over 7 bases. The V gene end was trimmed by 4 bases and the J gene end by 8 bases; junction bases not matched to a gene: 13. This CDR3 is 16 amino acids long. The germline gives CDR1 SGHDN, CDR2 FVKESK. The CDR3 spells CASSRMGHRGAEKLFF. CDR3 DNA sequence: TGTGCCAGCAGCCGGATGGGGCACAGGGGTGCCGAAAAACTGTTTTTT.